This TCR beta chain derives from a study of OX40 agonist ivuxolimab in advanced cancers. Describing the broader study: Ivuxolimab was a fully human IgG2 agonistic monoclonal antibody targeting the costimulatory receptor OX40 (CD134). Intravenous ivuxolimab was administered to patients every 2 weeks at six dose levels: 0.01, 0.1, 0.3, 1.5, 3 and 10 mg/kg. Of the roughly 52 patients in dose escalation, about 20 had hepatocellular carcinoma, some 15 had melanoma, 9 had renal cell carcinoma and 9 had head and neck cancer. The dose-escalation cohort was about 87% male with a mean age of 60 years, ranging from roughly 20 to 80. The paper describes the monotherapy dose-escalation part (N of about 52 patients) of the phase I trial of ivuxolimab. Patients were allowed to have had prior anti-PD-1, anti-PD-L1 or anti-CTLA-4 therapy, and less than 45% of the dose-escalation patients had previously received checkpoint inhibitors. Partial responses were achieved by three dose-escalation patients, of whom one had hepatocellular carcinoma and two had cutaneous melanoma. The point of sequencing TCRbeta in the periphery was to test whether ivuxolimab changed TCR sequence diversity and drove clonal T-cell expansion.

What the authors observed across the whole study: Low levels of normalized T-cell clonal expansion were also seen in some patients who did not respond. Antigen specificity was not determined for the clonally expanded peripheral T cells. At doses of 0.1 to 3.0 mg/kg, clonal expansion of both CD4+ and CD8+ T cells in blood was seen between baseline and week 6. On average, CD8+ T cells showed more expanded clones than CD4+ T cells after ivuxolimab. In the 0.1-3.0 mg/kg groups, partial responders were among the patients with the lowest normalized peripheral clonal expansion, particularly in CD8+ T cells.

CDR1 and CDR2 are drawn from the germline V gene (reference sequence): MNHEY, SMNVEV. The germline ends are 14 bases apart after V is trimmed by 5 bases and J by 3 bases. From the cysteine through the phenylalanine, the CDR3 covers 14 amino acids. Only the CDR3 DNA is retained, 42 bases long and in frame from the first base. The trial excluded patients who had a history of autoimmune disease or who were on systemic immunosuppression. In every dose cohort, peripheral blood was drawn for TCR sequencing at baseline, cycle 4 day 1, and cycle 7 day 1. The samples were drawn from a first-in-human, open-label, multicenter phase I dose-escalation trial of ivuxolimab. Adults with locally advanced or metastatic melanoma, renal cell carcinoma, hepatocellular carcinoma or head and neck squamous cell carcinoma were enrolled in the trial. Before TCR sequencing, CD4+ T cells and CD8+ T cells were sorted from peripheral blood as separate populations.

To sequence the TCRbeta CDR3 region, genomic DNA was isolated from the sorted cells. The immunoSEQ Assay was used to sequence the TCRbeta CDR3 regions. The immuneACCESS repertoire file appears here via TCRdb, limited to in-frame rearrangements. These files lack a portion of the clones; in checked studies, under half of the deficit traces to unresolved V genes, and the cause of the others is not known. In this sample the table shows 50,000 to 70,000 clones, more than 85% of which occur a single time. Together, the top ten hold roughly 18% of the sample. Notes on this clone: Its antigen has not been determined. No much larger clone exists at a distance of one base, and base qualities are not known.

Here the sequenced sample was CD4+ or CD8+ T cells sorted from blood, taken in a trial of the OX40 agonist ivuxolimab. The receptor's source is an adult with an advanced solid tumor such as melanoma, head and neck, liver or kidney cancer. The chain is encoded by TRBV27 joined to TRBJ2-7, and possibly TRBD1, on 6 matching bases. Here is the DNA: TGTGCCAGCAGTGCAGGGGTCTTCGGCTACGAGCAGTACTTC. Translation gives CASSAGVFGYEQYF.